The clone carrying this T cell receptor beta chain was counted a single time. This record comes from a study of blood T cell repertoires in COVID-19. The method was immunoSEQ multiplex PCR; TCRdb's version includes in-frame clones alone and lacks a portion of them. The sample contains about 440,000 clones, about 90% of which appear only once. The source is a young man who had recovered from COVID-19. Sequencing used PBMCs or T cells enriched from blood (not recorded which).

CDR3 coding DNA: TGTGCCAGCAGTGAAACCAACAGGGGAAATGAAAAACTGTTTTTT. The encoded protein is CASSETNRGNEKLFF. This chain uses TRBV9 with TRBJ1-4; TRBD1 matches at 7 bases. The CDR3 sequence is 15 residues long. The V gene's germline CDR1 is SGDLS and CDR2 YYNGEE. J lost 5 bases, V lost 5 bases, and 9 bases had no gene match.